This entry features one TCR beta chain sequence. The sample originates from a study of blood T cell repertoires in COVID-19. The protocol was immunoSEQ multiplex PCR, while the TCRdb copy is restricted to in-frame clones and leaves out a portion. This sample has 200,000 to 300,000 clones, with over 90% found just once. V lost 2 bases and J 1 base, leaving 10 bases between the germline ends. The CDR3 is made up of 15 amino acids. The chain has TRBV5-3 and TRBJ1-5; D remains unclear. TRBV5-3 has ORF status, its function being uncertain. What was sequenced was peripheral blood. The receptor comes from a man in his thirties or forties with COVID-19, enrolled during active disease. DNA for the CDR3: TGTGCCAGAAGCTTATCCGGGAAAAGCAATCAGCCCCAGCATTTT. This sequence encodes CARSLSGKSNQPQHF.